This is a list of T cell receptor beta chains from one sample in a study of radiation and T cells in renal cell carcinoma. Produced via immunoSEQ multiplex PCR; TCRdb's table is partial and in-frame only. The table includes roughly 130,000 clones, approximately 80% detected once. The material was blood, obtained from a patient whose treatment included radiotherapy and nephrectomy. These receptors all stem from a woman aged 55-75 years with renal cell carcinoma. CDR3s include the opening cysteine and the closing phenylalanine or tryptophan. D genes are given only for firm matches. Rows give clone size only sometimes, using once, few, many, or a class for an expanded clone.

once | TRBJ2-1 | TRBV11-2 | - | TGTGCCAGCAGCTTCAGGGGTTTTGGCAATGAGCAGTTCTTC | CASSFRGFGNEQFF
- | TRBJ2-1 | TRBV23-1 | - | TGCGCCAGCAGTCAACCAACGGACAGTCTCTACAATGAGCAGTTCTTC | CASSQPTDSLYNEQFF
- | TRBJ2-5 | TRBV6-5 | - | TGTGCCAGCAGTTACGGGGAGACCCAGTACTTC | CASSYGETQYF
few | TRBJ2-5 | TRBV5-4 | TRBD1 | TGTGCCAGCAGCTTGGCAGGGGGAGAGACCCAGTACTTC | CASSLAGGETQYF
- | TRBJ1-4 | TRBV9 | - | TGTGCCAGCAACAGAGGGACATCGGATGAAAAACTGTTTTTT | CASNRGTSDEKLFF
- | TRBJ1-1 | TRBV29-1 | - | TGCAGCGTAAGCCTCAGGGATATGAACACTGAAGCTTTCTTT | CSVSLRDMNTEAFF
- | TRBJ1-5 | TRBV6-4 | - | TGTGCCAGCAGTTCGACAGGCGCGAGCAATCAGCCCCAGCATTTT | CASSSTGASNQPQHF
- | TRBJ1-2 | TRBV6-1 | - | TGTGCCAGCAGTGCGCGAGGGGGGGCAGGCTATGGCTACACCTTC | CASSARGGAGYGYTF
once | TRBJ1-2 | TRBV23-1 | TRBD1 | TGCGCCAGCAGTCATGGGACAGGGAGACTTAACTATGGCTACACCTTC | CASSHGTGRLNYGYTF
- | TRBJ2-2 | TRBV11-3 | TRBD2 | TGTGCCAGCAGCCTCGCGGGGGGGAGTAGCGGGGAGCTGTTTTTT | CASSLAGGSSGELFF
- | TRBJ2-1 | TRBV7-2 | TRBD2 | TGTGCCAGCAGCTTACGGACTAGCGGGATAGATGAGCAGTTCTTC | CASSLRTSGIDEQFF
- | TRBJ2-3 | TRBV11-3 | - | TGTGCCAGCAGCGGCCCCAGGGCAGATACGCAGTATTTT | CASSGPRADTQYF
- | TRBJ2-7 | TRBV6-1 | TRBD2 | TGTGCCAGCGGAATAGCGGGACGCTCCTACGAGCAGTACTTC | CASGIAGRSYEQYF
- | TRBJ1-5 | TRBV27 | - | TGTGCCAGCTCTTTAGATCCGAGCAATCAGCCCCAGCATTTT | CASSLDPSNQPQHF
- | TRBJ1-1 | TRBV6-5 | TRBD1 | TGTGCCACCGACAGGGGGCAGGGAAACACTGAAGCTTTCTTT | CATDRGQGNTEAFF
- | TRBJ2-2 | TRBV12-5 | - | TGTGCTAGTGGTTTGATTCAAGGCAACACCGGGGAGCTGTTTTTT | CASGLIQGNTGELFF
- | TRBJ2-7 | TRBV19 | TRBD1 | TGTGCCAGTAGTATAGCCTCCGGGACAGGGTCTGGGGAGCAGTACTTC | CASSIASGTGSGEQYF
- | TRBJ2-7 | TRBV28 | TRBD1 | TGTGCCAGCAGTTTACGACAGGGGGAGCAGTACTTC | CASSLRQGEQYF
- | TRBJ1-2 | TRBV15 | - | TGTGCCACCAGCCCCCCATCGGGGGGCATTAACTATGGCTACACCTTC | CATSPPSGGINYGYTF
- | TRBJ2-2 | TRBV2 | - | TGTGCCAGCATGGATCGCGGGGAGCTGTTTTTT | CASMDRGELFF
- | TRBJ2-1 | TRBV2 | - | TGTGCCAGCAGTGACCTTTTGATGGGGGGGCCTGTTTTCTTC | CASSDLLMGGPVFF
- | TRBJ1-6 | TRBV11-3 | - | TGTGCCAGCAGCCCATCAGAGGGGAAGGGGATTAATTCACCCCTCCACTTT | CASSPSEGKGINSPLHF
- | TRBJ1-5 | TRBV4-1 | TRBD1 | TGCGCCAGCAGCCCCCGGACAGGGGGCTTCAATCAGCCCCAGCATTTT | CASSPRTGGFNQPQHF
- | TRBJ1-2 | TRBV5-4 | - | TGTGCCAGCAGCTTGGGGGCTTCTACTAACTATGGCTACACCTTC | CASSLGASTNYGYTF
few | TRBJ1-2 | TRBV6-4 | TRBD1 | TGTGCCAGCAGCCACACAGGGGACGGGGGCTACACCTTC | CASSHTGDGGYTF
- | TRBJ2-7 | TRBV6-5 | - | TGTGCCAGCAGTTACTCCTTCCCCTCCTACGAGCAGTACTTC | CASSYSFPSYEQYF
few | TRBJ1-4 | TRBV19 | - | TGTGCCAGTAGATGGGGGGCAGCTAATGAAAAACTGTTTTTT | CASRWGAANEKLFF
- | TRBJ1-2 | TRBV28 | TRBD1 | TGTGCCAGCAGCCCACCTGAGCCAGGGGGCTTGTATGGCTACACCTTC | CASSPPEPGGLYGYTF